The following is a T cell receptor beta chain sequence with its context. V lost 5 bases and J lost 1, with 14 bases in between. Germline V gene sequence: CDR1 ENHRY, CDR2 SYGVKD. The CDR3 sequence is 15 residues long. These data are taken from a study of shared clonotypes between healthy human individuals. Only in-frame clones appear in the TCRdb table, and some are missing; sequencing was by immunoSEQ multiplex PCR. The sample contains about 2.4 million clones, just over 90% of which appear only once. Sequenced material: naive CD4+ T cells sorted from blood. Subset here: CD45RA+ positively selected. This chain connects TRBV10-3 to TRBJ1-2; unclear D gene. This receptor was obtained from a young man in good health. The CDR3 sequence: CAISYGLDDNYGYTF. CDR3 sequence (DNA): TGTGCCATCAGTTACGGGCTCGACGATAACTATGGCTACACCTTC.